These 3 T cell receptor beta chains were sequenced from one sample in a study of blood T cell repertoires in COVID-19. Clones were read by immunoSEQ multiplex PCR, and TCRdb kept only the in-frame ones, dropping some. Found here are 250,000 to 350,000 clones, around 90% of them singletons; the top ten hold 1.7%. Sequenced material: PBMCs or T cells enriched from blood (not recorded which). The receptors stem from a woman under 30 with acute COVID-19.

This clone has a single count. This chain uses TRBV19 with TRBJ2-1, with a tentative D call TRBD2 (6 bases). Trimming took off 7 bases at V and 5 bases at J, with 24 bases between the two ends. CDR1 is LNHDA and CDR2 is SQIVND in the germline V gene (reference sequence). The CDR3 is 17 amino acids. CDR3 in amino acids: CASMTRGALGANNEQFF. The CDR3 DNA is TGTGCCAGTATGACGCGGGGAGCCTTAGGGGCGAACAATGAGCAGTTCTTC.

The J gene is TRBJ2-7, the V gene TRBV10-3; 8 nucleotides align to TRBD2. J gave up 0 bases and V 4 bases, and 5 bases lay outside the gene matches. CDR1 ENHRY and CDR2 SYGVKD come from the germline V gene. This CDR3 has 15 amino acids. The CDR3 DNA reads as TGTGCCATCAGTGCGACTAGCGCGAGCTCCTACGAGCAGTACTTC. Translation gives CAISATSASSYEQYF.

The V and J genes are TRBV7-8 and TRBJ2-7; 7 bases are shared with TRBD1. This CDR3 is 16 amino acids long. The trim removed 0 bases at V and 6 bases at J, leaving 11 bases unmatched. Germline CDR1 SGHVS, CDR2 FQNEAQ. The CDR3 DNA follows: TGTGCCAGCAGCTTAGCAAGACAGGGCAGGGTTCTCGAGCAGTACTTC. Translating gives CASSLARQGRVLEQYF.